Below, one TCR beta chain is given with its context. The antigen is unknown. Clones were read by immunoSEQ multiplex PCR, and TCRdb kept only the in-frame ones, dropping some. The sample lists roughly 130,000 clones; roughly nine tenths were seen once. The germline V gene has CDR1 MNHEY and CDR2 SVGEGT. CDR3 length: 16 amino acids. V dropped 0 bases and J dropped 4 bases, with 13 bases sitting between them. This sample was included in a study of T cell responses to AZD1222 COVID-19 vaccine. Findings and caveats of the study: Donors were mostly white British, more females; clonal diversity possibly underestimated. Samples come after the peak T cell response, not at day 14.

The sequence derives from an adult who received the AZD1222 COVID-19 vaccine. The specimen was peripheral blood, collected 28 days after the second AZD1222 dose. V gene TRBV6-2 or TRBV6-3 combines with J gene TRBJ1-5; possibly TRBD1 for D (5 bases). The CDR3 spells CASSYSMLGRNQPQHF. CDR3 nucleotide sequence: TGTGCCAGCAGTTACTCCATGTTGGGGCGGAATCAGCCCCAGCATTTT.